This is a list of T cell receptor beta chains from one sample in a study of OX40 agonist ivuxolimab in advanced cancers. Clones were sequenced by immunoSEQ multiplex PCR, and TCRdb holds only the in-frame ones, with some missing. This table has fewer than 20,000 clones, just under 80% appearing once. The material sequenced was CD4+ or CD8+ T cells sorted from blood, taken in a trial of the OX40 agonist ivuxolimab. These receptors originate from an adult with an advanced solid tumor such as melanoma, head and neck, liver or kidney cancer. CDR3s include the opening cysteine and the closing phenylalanine or tryptophan. A D gene is named only where the DNA matches it firmly. The size of a clone is reported for some rows only, either as once, few or many, or as a class for expanded clones.

clone_size: -; d_call: -; v_call: TRBV9; j_call: TRBJ1-5; cdr3_nt: TGTGCCAGCTCCTCTGGTACCCAGCCCCAGCATTTT; cdr3_aa: CASSSGTQPQHF
clone_size: once; d_call: TRBD2; v_call: TRBV28; j_call: TRBJ2-1; cdr3_nt: TGTGCCAGCAATTCGGGAGGGGGACCCTACAATGAGCAGTTCTTC; cdr3_aa: CASNSGGGPYNEQFF
clone_size: -; d_call: -; v_call: TRBV9; j_call: TRBJ1-1; cdr3_nt: TGTGCCAGCAGGGGGAGGGAAGCTGAAGCTTTCTTT; cdr3_aa: CASRGREAEAFF
clone_size: -; d_call: TRBD1; v_call: TRBV9; j_call: TRBJ2-7; cdr3_nt: TGTGCCAGCAGCCACGGGGGACAGGGACGCGTGGAGCAGTACTTC; cdr3_aa: CASSHGGQGRVEQYF
clone_size: -; d_call: -; v_call: TRBV19; j_call: TRBJ2-5; cdr3_nt: TGTGCCAGTGCGGAGAGGGGTTTCCAAGAGACCCAGTACTTC; cdr3_aa: CASAERGFQETQYF
clone_size: medium-sized; d_call: TRBD1; v_call: TRBV5-8; j_call: TRBJ1-1; cdr3_nt: TGTGCCAGCAGCCCCGACAGGGCGAACACTGAAGCTTTCTTT; cdr3_aa: CASSPDRANTEAFF
clone_size: -; d_call: -; v_call: TRBV11-2; j_call: TRBJ1-2; cdr3_nt: TGTGCCAGCAGCCCCCAAGGAGGGCGCTATGGCTACACCTTC; cdr3_aa: CASSPQGGRYGYTF
clone_size: -; d_call: TRBD1; v_call: TRBV25-1; j_call: TRBJ2-3; cdr3_nt: TGTGCCAGCAGGGACAGGGAAATAGATACGCAGTATTTT; cdr3_aa: CASRDREIDTQYF
clone_size: -; d_call: -; v_call: TRBV7-2; j_call: TRBJ1-2; cdr3_nt: TGTGCCAGCAGCCAAGCGACTCGTCTCGATGGCTACACCTTC; cdr3_aa: CASSQATRLDGYTF
clone_size: -; d_call: -; v_call: TRBV6-5; j_call: TRBJ1-6; cdr3_nt: TGTGCCAGCAGTTATTGGGCTCTGGACTCACCCCTCCACTTT; cdr3_aa: CASSYWALDSPLHF
clone_size: -; d_call: -; v_call: TRBV18; j_call: TRBJ2-3; cdr3_nt: TGTGCCAGCTCGATGGACCCCCCCACGCAGTATTTT; cdr3_aa: CASSMDPPTQYF
clone_size: few; d_call: -; v_call: TRBV23-1; j_call: TRBJ1-4; cdr3_nt: TGCGCCAGCAGTCAATCGATTGCAGCTCTTAGGGCAGGGCTTTGGGCAACTAATGAAAAACTGTTTTTT; cdr3_aa: CASSQSIAALRAGLWATNEKLFF
clone_size: -; d_call: -; v_call: TRBV5-1; j_call: TRBJ1-2; cdr3_nt: TGCGCCAGCAGCTTGGCGGGAGCGGACCTTGGGACGGGCTACACCTTC; cdr3_aa: CASSLAGADLGTGYTF
clone_size: -; d_call: -; v_call: TRBV27; j_call: TRBJ1-6; cdr3_nt: TGTGCCAGCAGTGGGGAAAGGGGGGATTCACCCCTCCACTTT; cdr3_aa: CASSGERGDSPLHF
clone_size: -; d_call: TRBD2; v_call: TRBV2; j_call: TRBJ2-7; cdr3_nt: TGTGCCAGCATGGGCGGGAGGGCCCCCTACGAGCAGTACTTC; cdr3_aa: CASMGGRAPYEQYF
clone_size: -; d_call: TRBD2; v_call: TRBV4-1; j_call: TRBJ2-5; cdr3_nt: TGCGCCAGCAGCCAAGACCCCCCTGGGACTAGCGGGGGAGAGACCCAGTACTTC; cdr3_aa: CASSQDPPGTSGGETQYF
clone_size: few; d_call: -; v_call: TRBV5-6; j_call: TRBJ1-1; cdr3_nt: TGTGCCAGCAGCTTGGACGCTTTGAACACTGAAGCTTTCTTT; cdr3_aa: CASSLDALNTEAFF
clone_size: -; d_call: -; v_call: TRBV11-2; j_call: TRBJ1-2; cdr3_nt: TGTGCCAGCAGCTTAAACGGCTATGGCTACACCTTC; cdr3_aa: CASSLNGYGYTF
clone_size: -; d_call: -; v_call: TRBV7-2; j_call: TRBJ2-3; cdr3_nt: TGTGCCAGCAGCTTCGGGGGCCTAACCACAGATACGCAGTATTTT; cdr3_aa: CASSFGGLTTDTQYF
clone_size: -; d_call: -; v_call: TRBV2; j_call: TRBJ2-7; cdr3_nt: TGTGCCAGCAGTGGGTCCATCGGGAGCTCCTACGAGCAGTACTTC; cdr3_aa: CASSGSIGSSYEQYF
clone_size: -; d_call: -; v_call: TRBV27; j_call: TRBJ2-5; cdr3_nt: TGTGCCAGCAGTTTAACTTTCAGAGTTCAAGAGACCCAGTACTTC; cdr3_aa: CASSLTFRVQETQYF
clone_size: medium-sized; d_call: TRBD2; v_call: TRBV30; j_call: TRBJ2-7; cdr3_nt: TGTGCCTGGACTTCTAGCGGCTCCTACGAGCAGTACTTC; cdr3_aa: CAWTSSGSYEQYF
clone_size: -; d_call: -; v_call: TRBV28; j_call: TRBJ2-2; cdr3_nt: TGTGCCAGCAGTTTACGGGGGGCGCGGACCGGGGAGCTGTTTTTT; cdr3_aa: CASSLRGARTGELFF
clone_size: -; d_call: -; v_call: TRBV7-2; j_call: TRBJ1-4; cdr3_nt: TGTGCCAGCAGAATTAGGACAACTAATGAAAAACTGTTTTTT; cdr3_aa: CASRIRTTNEKLFF
clone_size: -; d_call: -; v_call: TRBV2; j_call: TRBJ1-4; cdr3_nt: TGTGCCAGCAGAGCCACAGGAAAGGGAGGTGAAAAACTGTTTTTT; cdr3_aa: CASRATGKGGEKLFF
clone_size: -; d_call: -; v_call: TRBV13; j_call: TRBJ1-2; cdr3_nt: TGTGCCAGCAGCCTTCTAAGCCGGGACATAGTCTATGGCTACACCTTC; cdr3_aa: CASSLLSRDIVYGYTF
clone_size: -; d_call: TRBD2; v_call: TRBV10-3; j_call: TRBJ2-5; cdr3_nt: TGTGCCAGGACTAGCGGGGGCCCCTCACCTCAAGAGACCCAGTACTTC; cdr3_aa: CARTSGGPSPQETQYF
clone_size: -; d_call: -; v_call: TRBV27; j_call: TRBJ1-5; cdr3_nt: TGTGCCCAGCTGTTTCAGCAGCCCCAGCATTTT; cdr3_aa: CAQLFQQPQHF
clone_size: -; d_call: TRBD2; v_call: TRBV9; j_call: TRBJ2-1; cdr3_nt: TGTGCCAGCAGCTCCTCACTAGCGGGAGACAATGAGCAGTTCTTC; cdr3_aa: CASSSSLAGDNEQFF
clone_size: -; d_call: TRBD2; v_call: TRBV9; j_call: TRBJ2-7; cdr3_nt: TGTGCCAGCAGCGTAGTACCTAGCGGGGCCTACGAGCAGTACTTC; cdr3_aa: CASSVVPSGAYEQYF
clone_size: -; d_call: -; v_call: TRBV5-1; j_call: TRBJ1-2; cdr3_nt: TGCGCCAGCAGTAACCGGGACGCTTATGGCTACACCTTC; cdr3_aa: CASSNRDAYGYTF
clone_size: -; d_call: -; v_call: TRBV7-8; j_call: TRBJ2-5; cdr3_nt: TGTGCCAGCAGCTTAGATAGAATAGCATACCAAGAGACCCAGTACTTC; cdr3_aa: CASSLDRIAYQETQYF
clone_size: -; d_call: -; v_call: TRBV6-1; j_call: TRBJ2-7; cdr3_nt: TGTGCCAGCAGTGAAGACTTTAGCTCCTACGAGCAGTACTTC; cdr3_aa: CASSEDFSSYEQYF
clone_size: -; d_call: -; v_call: TRBV9; j_call: TRBJ2-2; cdr3_nt: TGTGCCAGCAGCGTAGACGGGAGAAACGCCGGGGAGCTGTTTTTT; cdr3_aa: CASSVDGRNAGELFF
clone_size: -; d_call: -; v_call: TRBV7-1; j_call: TRBJ1-2; cdr3_nt: TGTGCCAGCAGCCAACCGGGACAACTTAACTATGGCTACACCTTC; cdr3_aa: CASSQPGQLNYGYTF
clone_size: -; d_call: -; v_call: TRBV28; j_call: TRBJ2-7; cdr3_nt: TGTGCCAGCAGCCCTACGGTCTACCTGGTCTACGAGCAGTACTTC; cdr3_aa: CASSPTVYLVYEQYF
clone_size: few; d_call: -; v_call: TRBV4-1; j_call: TRBJ2-1; cdr3_nt: TGCGCCAGCAGCCAACTCCTGTCGGGGTCCGGGAGTGACTTGGATGAGCAGTTCTTC; cdr3_aa: CASSQLLSGSGSDLDEQFF
clone_size: -; d_call: TRBD1; v_call: TRBV19; j_call: TRBJ2-1; cdr3_nt: TGTGCCAGTAGTCTGGGGACAGGGTCCGATGAGCAGTTCTTC; cdr3_aa: CASSLGTGSDEQFF
clone_size: once; d_call: -; v_call: TRBV14; j_call: TRBJ2-1; cdr3_nt: TGTGCCAGCAGCCAAGAAACAGGTACCTACAATGAGCAGTTCTTC; cdr3_aa: CASSQETGTYNEQFF
clone_size: -; d_call: TRBD1; v_call: TRBV7-2; j_call: TRBJ2-7; cdr3_nt: TGTGCCAGCAGCTTGGACAGGGGGATAACCTCGGTCACCTACGAGCAGTACTTC; cdr3_aa: CASSLDRGITSVTYEQYF
clone_size: few; d_call: TRBD2; v_call: TRBV9; j_call: TRBJ2-4; cdr3_nt: TGTGCCAGCAGCCCTCCGGGAGGCAAAAACATTCAGTACTTC; cdr3_aa: CASSPPGGKNIQYF
clone_size: -; d_call: -; v_call: TRBV10-2; j_call: TRBJ1-2; cdr3_nt: TGCGCCAGCTTGGGGACTTACTATGGCTACACCTTC; cdr3_aa: CASLGTYYGYTF
clone_size: once; d_call: -; v_call: TRBV5-6; j_call: TRBJ2-2; cdr3_nt: TGTGCCAGCAGCTTCCTGAGCAGGGGATTCACCGGGGAGCTGTTTTTT; cdr3_aa: CASSFLSRGFTGELFF
clone_size: once; d_call: -; v_call: TRBV7-2; j_call: TRBJ1-2; cdr3_nt: TGTGCCAGCAGCTTGTACATCTACGGGGTCAACTATGGCTACACCTTC; cdr3_aa: CASSLYIYGVNYGYTF
clone_size: -; d_call: -; v_call: TRBV27; j_call: TRBJ2-1; cdr3_nt: TGTGCCAGCGGGGTGTGGGACACCAGTGAGCAGTTCTTC; cdr3_aa: CASGVWDTSEQFF
clone_size: -; d_call: -; v_call: TRBV5-4; j_call: TRBJ2-3; cdr3_nt: TGTGCCAGCAGCGCTCCTGTGGGCGAACTCACAGATACGCAGTATTTT; cdr3_aa: CASSAPVGELTDTQYF
clone_size: -; d_call: -; v_call: TRBV9; j_call: TRBJ2-5; cdr3_nt: TGTGCCAGCAGCTCGCAGTGGGAAGAGACCCAGTACTTC; cdr3_aa: CASSSQWEETQYF
clone_size: -; d_call: -; v_call: TRBV5-5; j_call: TRBJ1-1; cdr3_nt: TGTGCCAGCAGCTTGGACTGGGGGCGGTACACTGAAGCTTTCTTT; cdr3_aa: CASSLDWGRYTEAFF
clone_size: medium-sized; d_call: TRBD1; v_call: TRBV5-4; j_call: TRBJ1-2; cdr3_nt: TGTGCCAGCAGCCCGTTCAGACAGGGCGGCTCCTATGGCTACACCTTC; cdr3_aa: CASSPFRQGGSYGYTF